This passage covers 29 T cell receptor beta chains from one sample sequenced in a study of cytomegalovirus exposure and HLA in healthy donors. PCR involved 60 Vbeta and 13 Jbeta primers. TCRdb's table, derived via immunoSEQ multiplex PCR, lists solely in-frame clones and lacks some. The sample shows some 84,000 clones, 55% to 70% of them seen only once. The sample taken for sequencing was PBMCs. The receptors stem from a woman in her forties in good health and CMV-seropositive.

This chain joins TRBV30 and TRBJ1-4, with D maybe TRBD1 (6 bases). The V gene's germline CDR1 is GTSNPN and CDR2 SVGIG (reference sequence). This CDR3 contains 13 residues. V shed 4 bases and J shed 4 bases, with 10 bases lying between them. CDR3 sequence (DNA): TGTGCCTGGACAGGGGCTTTTAATGAAAAACTGTTTTTT. Protein product: CAWTGAFNEKLFF.

V gene TRBV19 combines with J gene TRBJ1-5; perhaps TRBD1 as D (5 bases). The V and J ends lost 4 bases and 5 bases respectively, with 9 bases between them. The CDR3 contains 13 residues. Per germline, CDR1 LNHDA and CDR2 SQIVND (reference sequence). Here the CDR3 reads CASSSQGDQPQHF. CDR3 bases: TGTGCCAGTAGTAGTCAGGGTGATCAGCCCCAGCATTTT.

A single count supports this clone. The V gene is TRBV10-3, the J gene TRBJ1-3; the match to TRBD1 covers 8 bases. From germline, CDR1 is ENHRY and CDR2 SYGVKD. Germline trimming cut 6 bases from V and 0 bases from J; bases unmatched to any gene: 1. This CDR3 contains 14 residues. In nucleotides, the CDR3 is TGTGCCATCAGGGACAGGGTCTCTGGAAACACCATATATTTT. Translating gives CAIRDRVSGNTIYF.

This clone turned up a few times. This chain uses TRBV30 with TRBJ1-4, with TRBD1 identical over 8 bases. The CDR3 length is 16 residues. CDR1 and CDR2 (germline): GTSNPN, SVGIG (reference sequence). Trimming took 0 bases from V and 7 from J; bases not matched to a gene: 10. The CDR3 loop reads CAWSVRDFQGAEKLFF. CDR3 bases: TGTGCCTGGAGTGTACGAGACTTTCAGGGGGCTGAAAAACTGTTTTTT.

The chain carries TRBV6-5 and TRBJ2-3; 8 bases line up with TRBD2. V was clipped by 4 bases and J by 4 bases; unmatched bases: 10. Germline V gene lookup returns CDR1 MNHEY and CDR2 SVGAGI. This CDR3 has 16 residues. The CDR3 reads CASSWTGRGKADTQYF. The CDR3 DNA is TGTGCCAGCAGTTGGACCGGGAGGGGGAAAGCAGATACGCAGTATTTT.

This clone was observed a handful of times. The chain employs TRBV7-3 and TRBJ2-2; D is unresolved. This CDR3 region has 15 residues. Per the germline V gene, CDR1 is SGHTA and CDR2 is FQGTGA. The V end was cut by 1 base, the J end by 4 bases, with 10 bases between. CDR3 residues: CASSLRAGPTGELFF. For the CDR3, the DNA is TGTGCCAGCAGCTTAAGGGCAGGCCCCACCGGGGAGCTGTTTTTT.

V and J are TRBV7-3 and TRBJ2-2, with 8 positions matching TRBD1. This CDR3 is 16 amino acids long. V was pared by 2 bases and J by 0 bases, with 2 bases of the junction left unmatched. Germline V gene lookup returns CDR1 SGHTA and CDR2 FQGTGA. CDR3 sequence (DNA): TGTGCCAGCAGCTTAGAACAGGGGGCGAACACCGGGGAGCTGTTTTTT. As protein: CASSLEQGANTGELFF.

For this clone: The same CDR3 is also encoded by other DNA sequences in this sample. The chain joins TRBV5-1 to TRBJ2-7; tentatively, D is TRBD1 (6 bases). Trimming took 4 bases from V and 0 from J, leaving 14 bases between them. CDR1 SGHRS and CDR2 YFSETQ come from the germline V gene. This CDR3 spans 15 amino acids. CDR3 bases: TGCGCCAGCAGCGCAACAGGGCTCCGCTCCTACGAGCAGTACTTC. Amino acid sequence: CASSATGLRSYEQYF.

V and J are TRBV5-8 and TRBJ2-3; a weak D match, TRBD1 (5 bases). The CDR3 length is 16 residues. CDR1 is SGHTS, CDR2 YDEGEE, per germline. CDR3 amino acids: CMGPVVGRQSTDTQYF. CDR3 in DNA: TGTATGGGGCCCGTAGTTGGGCGACAAAGCACAGATACGCAGTATTTT.

The gene calls are TRBV28 and TRBJ1-1, with D unresolved. The CDR3 extends over 15 amino acids. The V end was cut by 11 bases, the J end by 0 bases, with 19 bases between. Germline-derived CDR1 and CDR2 are MDHEN and SYDVKM. CDR3 protein: CAAIRGGGVNTEAFF. The DNA for the CDR3 is TGTGCCGCCATTCGGGGAGGTGGGGTGAACACTGAAGCTTTCTTT.

CDR3 DNA sequence: TGTGCCAGTAGTCGCGACAGGGAAGAGAGCTATGGCTACACCTTC. The encoded protein is CASSRDREESYGYTF. The chain uses TRBV19 and TRBJ1-2, with 7 bases matching TRBD1. The length of the CDR3 is 15 residues. With V trimmed by 5 bases and J by 4 bases, 10 bases remained unmatched. CDR1 is LNHDA, CDR2 SQIVND, per germline (reference sequence).

This sequence joins TRBV28 and TRBJ2-3, with D maybe TRBD1 (6 bases). CDR1 is MDHEN, CDR2 SYDVKM, per germline. This CDR3 has 13 amino acids. Trimming took 7 bases from V and 3 from J, leaving 11 bases between them. CDR3 loop: CASIERGTDTQYF. The DNA of the CDR3 is TGTGCCAGCATTGAGAGGGGGACAGATACGCAGTATTTT.

Here the CDR3 DNA reads TGTGCCAGCACCTGGGGGACAGGGGGCCTAGAGACCCAGTACTTC. Translation: CASTWGTGGLETQYF. The chain combines TRBV7-9 with TRBJ2-5, with 12 bases identical to TRBD1. Germline V gene lookup returns CDR1 SEHNR and CDR2 FQNEAQ (reference sequence). The CDR3 has 15 amino acids. Trimming removed 7 bases from V and 4 bases from J; junction bases left unmatched: 7. The variable domain in full, completed from reference TRBV7-9 and TRBJ2-5, reads DTGVSQNPRHKITKRGQNVTFRCDPISEHNRLYWYRQTLGQGPEFLTYFQNEAQLEKSRLLSDRFSAERPKGSFSTLEIQRTEQGDSAMYLCASTWGTGGLETQYFGPGTRLLVL.

This clone was seen a few times. The V and J genes are TRBV6-5 and TRBJ2-7; weak D call: TRBD2 (6 bases). Germline V lookup: CDR1 MNHEY, CDR2 SVGAGI. Trimming cost V 2 bases and J 2 bases, with 13 bases left between them. The CDR3 is 15 amino acids. The CDR3 bases are TGTGCCAGCAGTTACGAGGCGGGATTCACCTACGAGCAGTACTTC. Translation: CASSYEAGFTYEQYF.

V and J are TRBV5-1 and TRBJ2-7; 13 bases are a match to TRBD2. The germline V gene has CDR1 SGHRS and CDR2 YFSETQ. CDR3 length: 15 amino acids. Unmatched junction bases numbered 5, after V lost 0 bases and J lost 8 bases. CDR3 DNA sequence: TGCGCCAGCAGCTTGGCCGGACTAGCGGGAGTTCAGCAGTACTTC. This codes for CASSLAGLAGVQQYF.

V and J are TRBV19 and TRBJ1-1, with unresolved D. Germline CDR1 is LNHDA and CDR2 is SQIVND (reference sequence). CDR3 size: 14 residues. V gave up 0 bases and J gave up 4 bases, with 9 bases separating them. The CDR3 nucleotides read TGTGCCAGTAGTATAGACCGGAGAGCCACTGAAGCTTTCTTT. This translates into CASSIDRRATEAFF.

This rearrangement joins TRBV7-6 to TRBJ2-7; maybe TRBD1 (8 bases). V gave up 5 bases and J gave up 0 bases, with 14 bases separating them. The length of the CDR3 is 15 residues. CDR1 is SGHVS, CDR2 FNYEAQ, per germline. This CDR3 reads CASSGQGGDSYEQYF. Here the CDR3 DNA reads TGTGCCAGCAGCGGACAGGGAGGGGACTCCTACGAGCAGTACTTC.

This clone was seen a few times. This chain connects TRBV5-1 to TRBJ1-5; D call uncertain. The V and J ends lost 4 bases and 4 bases respectively, with 15 bases between them. Germline loops: CDR1 SGHRS, CDR2 YFSETQ. The CDR3 consists of 15 residues. The CDR3 DNA reads TGCGCCAGCAGCCGGTCACCCGGCGGGAATCAGCCCCAGCATTTT. Translated: CASSRSPGGNQPQHF.

The chain uses TRBV27 and TRBJ1-1; 9 bases match TRBD1. The CDR3 consists of 15 residues. The V gene's germline CDR1 is MNHEY and CDR2 SMNVEV (reference sequence). V was clipped by 6 bases and J by 0 bases; unmatched bases: 5. This CDR3 is CASSPWDRVNTEAFF. The CDR3 DNA reads TGTGCCAGCAGCCCATGGGACAGGGTGAACACTGAAGCTTTCTTT.

The chain joins TRBV5-1 to TRBJ2-3, with unresolved D. The CDR3 spans 16 residues. CDR1 is SGHRS and CDR2 is YFSETQ in the germline V gene. Trimming took off 0 bases at V and 3 bases at J, with 14 bases between the two ends. The chain's CDR3 is CASSLVTAGWTDTQYF. The CDR3 nucleotides read TGCGCCAGCAGCTTGGTGACGGCAGGATGGACAGATACGCAGTATTTT.

The CDR3 loop is CASSLDTQAAGANVLTF. The CDR3, as DNA: TGTGCCAGCAGCTTAGATACACAGGCGGCCGGGGCCAACGTCCTGACTTTC. The V and J genes are TRBV11-2 and TRBJ2-6, with D perhaps TRBD1 (5 bases). CDR3 size: 17 residues. CDR1 is SGHAT, CDR2 FQNNGV, per germline. V shed 0 bases and J shed 4 bases, with 13 bases lying between them.

The rearrangement uses TRBV5-1 and TRBJ1-2; possible D gene TRBD1, 6 bases. The germline CDR1 and CDR2 sequences are SGHRS and YFSETQ. The V end lost 4 bases, the J end lost 8 bases, and 15 bases lay between the germline ends. This CDR3 contains 13 residues. The CDR3 coding sequence is TGCGCCAGCAGCCCCCAGGGGCACGGGGGCTACACCTTC. It specifies CASSPQGHGGYTF.

The chain couples TRBV5-1 to TRBJ1-2; perhaps TRBD1 as D (5 bases). CDR3 size: 14 residues. V was shortened by 0 bases and J by 1 base, with 7 bases between the two germline ends. Germline V gene sequence: CDR1 SGHRS, CDR2 YFSETQ. Written as DNA, the CDR3 is TGCGCCAGCAGCTTGGGGGGGGTTAACTATGGCTACACCTTC. Translated, it gives CASSLGGVNYGYTF.

This chain connects TRBV2 to TRBJ1-1; D unclear. The CDR3 totals 13 residues. Germline CDR1 is SNHLY and CDR2 is FYNNEI. V lost 6 bases, J lost 8 bases, and 16 bases lay in between. The CDR3 is CASSQVRDAEAFF. CDR3 DNA: TGTGCCAGCAGCCAAGTCCGGGATGCCGAAGCTTTCTTT.

This clone was recorded a few times. The CDR3 loop is CASSLEWAGGDEAFF. In DNA, the CDR3 is TGTGCCAGCAGCTTAGAGTGGGCAGGGGGCGATGAAGCTTTCTTT. This chain connects TRBV7-9 to TRBJ1-1; the match to TRBD1 covers 8 bases. With V trimmed by 1 base and J by 7 bases, 8 bases remained unmatched. This CDR3 is built from 15 residues. Germline lookup yields CDR1 SEHNR and CDR2 FQNEAQ (reference sequence).

The rearrangement links TRBV4-3 to TRBJ2-1; D may be TRBD2 (5 bases). Germline lookup yields CDR1 LGHNA and CDR2 YSLEER. The V gene lost 4 bases and the J gene lost 6 bases, with 16 bases spanning the gap. The CDR3 is 15 residues long. CDR3 in amino acids: CASSPSMGAGNEQFF. CDR3 bases: TGCGCCAGCAGCCCTAGTATGGGAGCAGGCAATGAGCAGTTCTTC.

In regard to this clone: An end of the junction differs from the germline gene, which may be a read error. Other DNA sequences in this sample translate to the same CDR3. The V gene is TRBV4-1, the J gene TRBJ2-7; weak D call: TRBD1 (6 bases). CDR3 length: 14 amino acids. Germline lookup yields CDR1 MGHRA and CDR2 YSYEKL. Written as DNA, the CDR3 is TGCGCTAGCAGCACAAACAGGGCCGCCTACGAGCAGTACTTC. As protein: CASSTNRAAYEQYF.

The V call is TRBV30, the J call TRBJ2-1; no clear D gene. The CDR3 runs 12 residues. Trimming removed 3 bases at V and 3 bases at J, with 6 bases between. CDR1 and CDR2 (germline): GTSNPN, SVGIG (reference sequence). The CDR3 DNA is TGTGCCTGGAGCAAAATCTACAATGAGCAGTTCTTC. Protein product: CAWSKIYNEQFF.

This sequence joins TRBV18 and TRBJ2-2; D uncertain. Trimming pared 1 base from V and 7 bases from J, leaving 13 bases between. CDR3 length: 15 residues. Germline loops: CDR1 KGHSH, CDR2 LQKENI. This chain's CDR3 is CASSPLSVFGGELFF. The CDR3 nucleotides are TGTGCCAGCTCACCACTGTCCGTTTTCGGCGGGGAGCTGTTTTTT.